The present TCR beta chain was sequenced within a study of blood T cell repertoires in COVID-19. Across the study: The United States, Italy and Spain provided the acute and convalescent COVID-19 samples. T cells, B-cell-depleted T cells, or PBMCs supplied cDNA or gDNA.

The CDR3 is 15 residues long. After removal of 7 bases from V and 4 bases from J, the junction contained 8 bases not matched to a gene. The germline gives CDR1 SNHLY, CDR2 FYNNEI. Methods used by the authors: The assay estimated nucleated cells by amplifying reference gene primers. Data came from immunoSEQ multiplex PCR; TCRdb stores just in-frame clones and leaves some out. The D gene and trimming were derived from the DNA, and the V and J assignments and clone size from that table. Of about 210,000 clones listed, about 91% are singletons. V usage is TRBV2 and J usage is TRBJ1-5; 9 bases line up with TRBD1. The sequencing input was peripheral blood. The source is a man younger than 45 with acute or convalescent COVID-19. CDR3 in amino acids: CASNNGQGRNQPQHF. The CDR3, as DNA: TGTGCCAGCAATAATGGACAGGGGAGGAATCAGCCCCAGCATTTT.